The 14 T cell receptor beta chains given below trace back to one sample, sequenced in a study of blood T cell repertoires in COVID-19. This table comes from immunoSEQ multiplex PCR, and its TCRdb copy is limited to in-frame clones, with some not included. The table records a few hundred thousand clones, around 90% of them present only once. The material sequenced was peripheral blood. These receptors were collected from a woman aged 60-75 years with COVID-19, enrolled during active disease.

This clone has a single count. CDR3 bases: TGCGCCAGCAGCTTGAGTCGCACTGGTAACCTCTATGGCTACACCTTC. Translation gives CASSLSRTGNLYGYTF. The chain carries TRBV5-1 and TRBJ1-2; no reliable D call. Germline lookup yields CDR1 SGHRS and CDR2 YFSETQ. V lost 1 base and J lost 4, with 17 bases in between. This CDR3 comprises 16 residues.

The CDR3 DNA is TGTGCCAGCAGCATGCGGGGTAACCTGACCAATGAGCAGTTCTTC. It codes for CASSMRGNLTNEQFF. This chain uses TRBV5-4 with TRBJ2-1; a possible D gene is TRBD2 (6 bases). Trimming pared 4 bases from V and 6 bases from J, leaving 17 bases between. This CDR3 spans 15 amino acids. Germline V lookup: CDR1 SGHNT, CDR2 YYREEE (reference sequence). The full variable domain, its missing parts supplied by reference TRBV5-4 and TRBJ2-1, is ETGVTQSPTHLIKTRGQQVTLRCSSQSGHNTVSWYQQALGQGPQFIFQYYREEENGRGNFPPRFSGLQFPNYSSELNVNALELDDSALYLCASSMRGNLTNEQFFGPGTRLTVL.

The rearrangement joins TRBV6-5 to TRBJ1-2; D is possibly TRBD1 (5 bases). There are 14 residues in the CDR3. Trimming left V 5 bases short and J 1 base short, with 11 bases between. Germline V gene lookup returns CDR1 MNHEY and CDR2 SVGAGI. The CDR3 reads CASSLTGINYGYTF. The DNA for the CDR3 is TGTGCCAGCAGTCTCACAGGAATTAACTATGGCTACACCTTC.

The chain has TRBV19 and TRBJ1-5, with TRBD1 as a possible D gene (5 bases). The germline V and J ends were trimmed by 3 bases and 7 bases, with 16 bases remaining between them. CDR1 LNHDA and CDR2 SQIVND come from the germline V gene (reference sequence). CDR3 size: 15 residues. This CDR3 is CASSIGGGWGQPQHF. Here the CDR3 DNA reads TGTGCCAGTAGTATTGGGGGAGGGTGGGGGCAGCCCCAGCATTTT.

V gene TRBV11-2 combines with J gene TRBJ2-3; 9 bases are shared with TRBD2. The CDR3 has 16 residues. Germline V gene data show CDR1 as SGHAT and CDR2 as FQNNGV. V shed 7 bases and J 4 bases; nucleotides not matched to a gene: 12. The CDR3 sequence is CASTPSGRGGPDTQYF. The CDR3 DNA reads as TGTGCCAGCACCCCGAGTGGGCGGGGGGGCCCAGATACGCAGTATTTT.

The genes are TRBV29-1 and TRBJ2-2; 8 bases match TRBD1. The V gene's germline CDR1 is SQVTM and CDR2 ANQGSEA. J gave up 2 bases and V 7 bases, and 21 bases lay outside the gene matches. This CDR3 has 19 residues. CDR3 DNA: TGCAGCGCCCGTGGGGGTGGAGACAGGGGCGCAAGAAACACCGGGGAGCTGTTTTTT. Protein product: CSARGGGDRGARNTGELFF.

This chain connects TRBV7-8 to TRBJ1-1; tentatively, D is TRBD1 (5 bases). Trimming pared 5 bases from V and 1 base from J, leaving 14 bases between. CDR1 and CDR2 from the germline V gene are SGHVS and FQNEAQ. The CDR3 has 15 amino acids. CDR3 loop: CASSAPDTGNTEAFF. CDR3 coding DNA: TGTGCCAGCAGCGCCCCGGACACGGGGAACACTGAAGCTTTCTTT.

The chain carries TRBV4-2 and TRBJ2-3; 7 bases are a match to TRBD2. Trimming at V came to 3 bases and at J to 2 bases, leaving 8 bases not matched to a gene. Looked up from germline, CDR1 is LGHNA and CDR2 is YNFKEQ. This CDR3 has 16 residues. As DNA, the CDR3 is TGTGCCAGCAGCCATTCCGTGGGGGGGGACACAGATACGCAGTATTTT. Translating gives CASSHSVGGDTDTQYF.

CDR3 sequence: CASSLQGFAYEQYF. In nucleotides, the CDR3 is TGTGCCAGCAGTTTACAGGGGTTCGCCTACGAGCAGTACTTC. V usage is TRBV27 and J usage is TRBJ2-7, with D perhaps TRBD1 (6 bases). The CDR3 extends over 14 amino acids. V shed 2 bases and J shed 2 bases, with 10 bases lying between them. CDR1 and CDR2 (germline): MNHEY, SMNVEV (reference sequence).

Concerning this clone itself: Other DNA sequences within the sample encode an identical CDR3. The V gene is TRBV11-2, the J gene TRBJ1-1; 8 nucleotides line up with TRBD1. Germline loops: CDR1 SGHAT, CDR2 FQNNGV. The CDR3 extends over 11 amino acids. V shed 6 bases and J 10 bases; nucleotides not matched to a gene: 4. CDR3 sequence: CASSFDRGAFF. CDR3 nucleotides: TGTGCCAGCAGTTTCGACAGGGGAGCTTTCTTT.

The V gene is TRBV6-5, the J gene TRBJ2-1; TRBD1 might be the D (5 bases). V gave up 0 bases and J gave up 15 bases, with 24 bases separating them. Germline CDR1 is MNHEY and CDR2 is SVGAGI. The CDR3 spans 16 residues. CDR3 sequence reads: CASSYSKQAAFVSWFF. The CDR3 DNA reads TGTGCCAGCAGTTACTCGAAACAGGCAGCATTTGTGTCTTGGTTCTTC.

The chain joins TRBV6-5 to TRBJ1-5; maybe TRBD1 (6 bases). The V end lost 4 bases, the J end lost 0 bases, and 10 bases lay between the germline ends. The CDR3 consists of 15 residues. The germline V gene has CDR1 MNHEY and CDR2 SVGAGI. The CDR3 region is CASSLWTASNQPQHF. The CDR3 region has the DNA TGTGCCAGCAGTTTGTGGACAGCTAGCAATCAGCCCCAGCATTTT.

CDR3 sequence reads: CASSLTGGKNIQYF. The CDR3 DNA reads TGCGCCAGCAGCCTTACAGGGGGAAAAAACATTCAGTACTTC. The V gene is TRBV4-3, the J gene TRBJ2-4; 8 nucleotides match TRBD1. Trimming cost V 4 bases and J 4 bases; bases outside gene matches: 3. Germline lookup yields CDR1 LGHNA and CDR2 YSLEER. The CDR3 runs to 14 residues.

The CDR3 reads CASRRQIHSNQPQHF. The CDR3 DNA reads TGTGCCAGCAGACGACAGATCCATAGCAATCAGCCCCAGCATTTT. The chain uses TRBV6-5 and TRBJ1-5, with D perhaps matching TRBD1 (5 bases). V was shortened by 6 bases and J by 0 bases, with 12 bases between the two germline ends. CDR3 length: 15 residues. The germline V gene encodes CDR1 MNHEY and CDR2 SVGAGI.